Listed below are T cell receptor beta chains from one sample, sequenced in a study of response to subunit inactivated influenza vaccine. In TCRdb, the RT-PCR reads were re-called with MiXCR into one record per CDR3 protein. The sample includes a few hundred thousand distinct CDR3 sequences, approximately 21% seen only once; the top ten take under 13%. The sample in question was PBMCs from blood, obtained less than 22 months after vaccination. The source of these receptors is a man aged 50-75 years who received an inactivated influenza vaccine. Each CDR3 is given with its conserved first and last residue. Each record gives: V gene, clone size, D gene, J gene, CDR3 protein, CDR3 DNA. The D gene is left open where the match is weak. Only some rows state a clone size, as once, few, many or a class for expanded clones.

>TRBV6-5|.|.|TRBJ1-5
CASSYSSLRLHQLPQHF
TGTGCCAGCAGTTACTCTAGTTTGCGATTACATCAGCTGCCCCAGCATTTT
>TRBV5-1|few|.|TRBJ2-3
CASSFTRALTDTQYF
TGCGCCAGCAGCTTCACCCGTGCCCTTACAGATACGCAGTATTTT
>TRBV7-2|few|TRBD1|TRBJ2-1
CASSPGQGPYNEQFF
TGTGCCAGCAGCCCAGGACAGGGGCCCTACAATGAGCAGTTCTTC
>TRBV2|.|TRBD2|TRBJ2-1
CASSEAASGYNEQFF
TGTGCCAGCAGTGAAGCGGCTAGCGGCTACAATGAGCAGTTCTTC
>TRBV4-1|.|TRBD2|TRBJ2-5
CASSRAPPGGQETQYF
TGCGCCAGCAGCCGAGCCCCCCCGGGGGGTCAAGAGACCCAGTACTTC
>TRBV5-1|few|TRBD2|TRBJ2-1
CASGLDDSYNEQFF
TGCGCCAGCGGACTAGACGACTCCTACAATGAGCAGTTCTTC
>TRBV5-1|.|TRBD1|TRBJ1-2
CASSYDRGGYTF
TGCGCCAGCAGCTATGACAGGGGTGGCTACACCTTC
>TRBV2|.|TRBD1|TRBJ1-5
CASGTGGSFQPQHF
TGTGCCAGTGGGACAGGGGGGAGTTTTCAGCCCCAGCATTTT
>TRBV2|.|TRBD1|TRBJ1-2
CASNGKDGTGVNGYTF
TGTGCCAGCAATGGAAAGGACGGGACAGGGGTAAATGGCTACACCTTC
>TRBV7-2|many|TRBD1|TRBJ2-7
CASSLATDRGGEQYF
TGTGCCAGCAGCTTAGCAACGGACAGGGGAGGTGAGCAGTACTTC
>TRBV3-1|few|.|TRBJ1-6
CASSQGGSLNSPLHF
TGTGCCAGCAGCCAAGGGGGGTCCCTCAATTCACCCCTCCACTTT
>TRBV6-5|many|.|TRBJ1-4
CASSYLGVGEKLFF
TGTGCCAGCAGTTACCTGGGTGTGGGGGAAAAACTGTTTTTT
>TRBV11-2|.|.|TRBJ2-6
CASSLSSSGANVLTF
TGTGCCAGCAGCTTAAGCTCGTCTGGTGCCAACGTCCTGACTTTC
>TRBV2|.|.|TRBJ2-6
CASLRSGTGANVLTF
TGTGCCAGCTTACGATCGGGGACAGGGGCCAACGTCCTGACTTTC
>TRBV27|few|.|TRBJ1-5
CASSSTVTGRNQPQHF
TGTGCCAGCAGTTCGACCGTCACCGGTCGTAATCAGCCCCAGCATTTT
>TRBV7-9|.|.|TRBJ2-3
CASSQSGGPKVWDTQYF
TGTGCCAGCAGCCAAAGTGGGGGGCCTAAAGTGTGGGATACGCAGTATTTT
>TRBV6-1|few|TRBD1|TRBJ2-5
CASRRDREETQYF
TGTGCCAGCAGAAGGGACAGGGAAGAGACCCAGTACTTC
>TRBV5-1|few|.|TRBJ2-3
CASSSGEWDTQYF
TGCGCCAGCAGCTCGGGGGAATGGGATACGCAGTATTTT
>TRBV5-1|few|.|TRBJ2-3
CASSLGGWTDTQYF
TGCGCCAGCAGCTTGGGGGGCTGGACAGATACGCAGTATTTT
>TRBV6-1|.|.|TRBJ2-7
CASSDLNSYEQYF
TGTGCCAGCAGCGACCTCAACTCCTACGAGCAGTACTTC
>TRBV7-2|many|.|TRBJ2-1
CASSVSVSSYNEQFF
TGTGCCAGCAGCGTGAGCGTAAGCTCCTACAATGAGCAGTTCTTC
>TRBV9|.|TRBD1|TRBJ2-3
CASKPGQGADTQYF
TGTGCCAGCAAACCGGGACAGGGGGCAGATACGCAGTATTTT
>TRBV20-1|.|TRBD2|TRBJ2-1
CSASGEEQFF
TGCAGTGCGAGCGGGGAAGAGCAGTTCTTC
>TRBV20-1|.|TRBD1|TRBJ1-1
CSARLGQGKNTEAFF
TGCAGTGCTAGACTCGGACAGGGGAAGAACACTGAAGCTTTCTTT
>TRBV4-1|.|.|TRBJ1-4
CASSANHATNEKLFF
TGCGCCAGCAGCGCAAACCATGCAACTAATGAAAAACTGTTTTTT
>TRBV29-1|few|TRBD1|TRBJ1-1
CSDDRGQNTEAFF
TGCAGCGATGACAGGGGGCAAAACACTGAAGCTTTCTTT
>TRBV6-5|once|TRBD1|TRBJ2-7
CASSLDRFGEQYF
TGTGCCAGCAGTTTGGACAGGTTTGGCGAGCAGTACTTC
>TRBV3-1|.|.|TRBJ1-6
CASSQKGRNSPLHF
TGTGCCAGCAGCCAAAAGGGGAGGAATTCACCCCTCCACTTT
>TRBV5-1|few|.|TRBJ1-2
CASSSGTSYDGYTF
TGCGCCAGCAGCTCGGGGACAAGCTATGATGGCTACACCTTC
>TRBV27|few|.|TRBJ2-3
CASSPTGDWVTDTQYF
TGTGCCAGCAGTCCAACGGGGGATTGGGTCACAGATACGCAGTATTTT
>TRBV20-1|few|.|TRBJ1-2
CSASRGDDYGYTF
TGCAGTGCCAGTAGGGGGGATGACTATGGCTACACCTTC
>TRBV14|few|.|TRBJ2-7
CASSQLPGVGEQYF
TGTGCCAGCAGCCAATTGCCAGGGGTGGGGGAGCAGTACTTC
>TRBV6-1|.|TRBD2|TRBJ2-1
CASRGLAGHEQFF
TGTGCCAGCAGAGGACTAGCGGGGCACGAGCAGTTCTTC
>TRBV29-1|few|.|TRBJ1-1
CSVTPLDGSEAFF
TGCAGCGTAACCCCCCTCGACGGGAGTGAAGCTTTCTTT
>TRBV28|.|.|TRBJ2-1
CASSLYNYNEQFF
TGTGCCAGCAGTTTGTATAATTACAATGAGCAGTTCTTC
>TRBV12-3/TRBV12-4|.|TRBD1|TRBJ2-7
CASSTAGTGGTYEQYF
TGTGCCAGCAGTACCGCCGGGACAGGGGGGACCTACGAGCAGTACTTC
>TRBV5-1|.|TRBD2|TRBJ2-3
CASSLAPTPPYGGRLQGSTQYF
TGCGCCAGCAGCTTGGCCCCGACCCCTCCTTACGGCGGGAGGCTGCAAGGATCGACGCAGTATTTT
>TRBV21-1|many|.|TRBJ1-2
CASSKDPENYGYTF
TGTGCCAGCAGCAAAGACCCAGAAAACTATGGCTACACCTTC
>TRBV7-9|.|.|TRBJ1-1
CASSLATQERAFF
TGTGCCAGCAGCTTAGCTACCCAGGAAAGGGCTTTCTTT
>TRBV7-2|few|.|TRBJ1-3
CASSLDRQISGNTIYF
TGTGCCAGCAGCTTAGACAGACAGATCTCTGGAAACACCATATATTTT
>TRBV6-2/TRBV6-3|.|.|TRBJ2-4
CASSQNIIQYF
TGTGCCAGCAGTCAGAACATCATTCAGTACTTC
>TRBV9|.|TRBD2|TRBJ2-2
CASSPGRGTNTGELFF
TGTGCCAGCAGCCCGGGGCGGGGGACGAACACCGGGGAGCTGTTTTTT
>TRBV29-1|many|.|TRBJ1-3
CSVEPRFSGNTIYF
TGCAGCGTTGAGCCGAGATTCTCTGGAAACACCATATATTTT
>TRBV7-2|few|.|TRBJ1-2
CASSLSISREAYGYTF
TGTGCCAGCAGCTTAAGTATATCTCGAGAAGCCTATGGCTACACCTTC
>TRBV20-1|once|TRBD2|TRBJ2-3
CSAQREGQWYTQYF
TGCAGTGCTCAACGGGAGGGCCAATGGTATACGCAGTATTTT
>TRBV5-1|few|.|TRBJ2-1
CASSLGGSWGNEQFF
TGCGCCAGCAGCTTGGGTGGGTCCTGGGGGAATGAGCAGTTCTTC
>TRBV28|few|.|TRBJ1-1
CASSIGGVNMNTEAFF
TGTGCCAGCAGCATCGGAGGGGTTAACATGAACACTGAAGCTTTCTTT
>TRBV12-3/TRBV12-4|.|.|TRBJ2-2
CASSSYAGSGGAGELFF
TGTGCCAGCAGTTCCTACGCTGGGAGCGGAGGCGCCGGGGAGCTGTTTTTT
>TRBV2|.|.|TRBJ2-1
CASKANEQFF
TGTGCCAGCAAGGCCAATGAGCAGTTCTTC